The T cell receptor (beta chain) under discussion was sequenced for a study of Graves' ophthalmopathy and Graves' hyperthyroidism. The study, taken as a whole, reports: With a specificity of just over 72% and a sensitivity of about 71%, the model predicted ophthalmopathy progression.

Scientists amplified the TCR beta CDR3 regions from RNA transcripts. First-round RT-PCR used HTBI primers; second-round multiplex PCR followed. MiXCR, applied by TCRdb to the multiplex PCR reads, yields one record per CDR3 protein. The sample has roughly 160,000 distinct CDR3 sequences; approximately 40% are singletons. Ophthalmopathy donors' eye disease showed moderate-to-severe activity, CAS of at least 3, NOSPECS of at least 4 and duration under 3 months. Researchers turned away patients with other autoimmune diseases, uncontrolled infections, pregnancy or lactation. PBMCs stemmed from over 8.5 ml of fresh peripheral blood. Trimming removed 5 bases from V and 8 bases from J, with 21 bases in between. Germline V lookup: CDR1 SGHVS, CDR2 FQNEAQ. CDR3 length: 15 amino acids. This clonotype came up many times. Its antigen is currently unknown.

The sequenced material came from peripheral blood. This receptor was taken from a man younger than 40 with Graves' ophthalmopathy. The chain combines TRBV7-8 with TRBJ1-2; no reliable D call. DNA of the CDR3: TGTGCCAGCAGCCCCCTTATCGGTGTGGGGAAAGGCTACACCTTC. It encodes CASSPLIGVGKGYTF.